These T cell receptor beta chains were read from a single sample in a study of blood T cells in healthy people across ages. A single record per CDR3 protein comes from TCRdb applying MiXCR to the 5' RACE reads. Among 590,000 or so distinct CDR3 sequences listed, approximately 30% were seen once. Sample: blood. Every receptor here comes from a woman of 80 years or more in good health. CDR3s include the opening cysteine and the closing phenylalanine or tryptophan. The D gene is left open where the match is weak. Size tells how often a clone was seen (once, few, many) or the class of an expanded clone, and some rows leave it out.

clone_size: -
j_call: TRBJ2-7
d_call: -
v_call: TRBV28
cdr3_nt: TGTGCCAGCAGTTTCGGCAGCTACGAGCACTACTTC
cdr3_aa: CASSFGSYEHYF

clone_size: -
j_call: TRBJ2-3
d_call: -
v_call: TRBV6-5
cdr3_nt: TGTGCCAGCCGATTCGGCGGTAGCACAGATACGCAGTATTTT
cdr3_aa: CASRFGGSTDTQYF

clone_size: many
j_call: TRBJ1-6
d_call: -
v_call: TRBV10-3
cdr3_nt: TGTGCCATCAGTTTGACAGAGAGCTCCTATAATTCACCCCTCCACTTT
cdr3_aa: CAISLTESSYNSPLHF

clone_size: few
j_call: TRBJ1-6
d_call: -
v_call: TRBV30
cdr3_nt: TGTGCCTTAACAGGGCGGGATAGTAATTCACCCCTCCACTTT
cdr3_aa: CALTGRDSNSPLHF

clone_size: few
j_call: TRBJ1-5
d_call: -
v_call: TRBV20-1
cdr3_nt: TGCAGTGCACATTCAGGGGCGGAGCAGCCCCAGCATTTT
cdr3_aa: CSAHSGAEQPQHF

clone_size: few
j_call: TRBJ1-5
d_call: -
v_call: TRBV10-3
cdr3_nt: TGTGCCGCCCAGGGTCCTTATAGCAATCAGCCCCAGCATTTT
cdr3_aa: CAAQGPYSNQPQHF

clone_size: few
j_call: TRBJ2-3
d_call: -
v_call: TRBV27
cdr3_nt: TGTGCCAGCAGTGTCGACGGTTATAGCACAGATACGCAGTATTTT
cdr3_aa: CASSVDGYSTDTQYF

clone_size: -
j_call: TRBJ2-3
d_call: -
v_call: TRBV20-1
cdr3_nt: TGCAGTGCTAGATCGCAGCGGGTCGGGGGCCAGGATACGCAGTATTTT
cdr3_aa: CSARSQRVGGQDTQYF

clone_size: many
j_call: TRBJ2-4
d_call: -
v_call: TRBV28
cdr3_nt: TGTGCCAGCAGTTCCCTAGCCGGAGCCAAAAACATTCAGTACTTC
cdr3_aa: CASSSLAGAKNIQYF

clone_size: -
j_call: TRBJ2-7
d_call: -
v_call: TRBV29-1
cdr3_nt: TGCAGCGTTGAAGTAGGGGGGTGGTCCTACGAGCAGTACTTC
cdr3_aa: CSVEVGGWSYEQYF

clone_size: few
j_call: TRBJ1-5
d_call: -
v_call: TRBV15
cdr3_nt: TGTGCCACCAGCAGAGAGAAGGGCAGACGTAGCAATCAGCCCCAGCATTTT
cdr3_aa: CATSREKGRRSNQPQHF

clone_size: -
j_call: TRBJ2-1
d_call: TRBD2
v_call: TRBV14
cdr3_nt: TGTGCCAGCAGCCAAACTAGCGGGAGAGGGTTTAGGAATGAGCAGTTCTTC
cdr3_aa: CASSQTSGRGFRNEQFF

clone_size: many
j_call: TRBJ2-1
d_call: TRBD2
v_call: TRBV7-8
cdr3_nt: TGTGCCAGCAGCTTAGCAGGGACTAGCGGGGGGGCCGCAGAGCAGTTCTTC
cdr3_aa: CASSLAGTSGGAAEQFF

clone_size: -
j_call: TRBJ2-5
d_call: TRBD1
v_call: TRBV7-2
cdr3_nt: TGTGCCAGCAGCTTACCACAGGGGGGTCGAGAGACCCAGTACTTC
cdr3_aa: CASSLPQGGRETQYF

clone_size: -
j_call: TRBJ2-1
d_call: -
v_call: TRBV6-2/TRBV6-3
cdr3_nt: TGTGCCACATTGAAGGACGGGGCGAGTGAGCAGTTCTTC
cdr3_aa: CATLKDGASEQFF

clone_size: many
j_call: TRBJ2-1
d_call: -
v_call: TRBV5-1
cdr3_nt: TGCGCCAGCAGCTTGAAGGGAGTCGGGGGAAATGAGCAGTTCTTC
cdr3_aa: CASSLKGVGGNEQFF

clone_size: few
j_call: TRBJ1-1
d_call: -
v_call: TRBV20-1
cdr3_nt: TGCAGTGCTAGATTCCCCGGGGGCACGCTAGCTTTCTTT
cdr3_aa: CSARFPGGTLAFF

clone_size: many
j_call: TRBJ2-7
d_call: -
v_call: TRBV20-1
cdr3_nt: TGCAGTGCTAGGACCCAGGGATCCTACGAGCAGTACTTC
cdr3_aa: CSARTQGSYEQYF

clone_size: many
j_call: TRBJ2-7
d_call: -
v_call: TRBV2
cdr3_nt: TGTGCCAGCAGTGAATTCAGGGGTTACGAGCAGTACTTC
cdr3_aa: CASSEFRGYEQYF

clone_size: -
j_call: TRBJ2-1
d_call: TRBD1
v_call: TRBV29-1
cdr3_nt: TGCAGCGTTGTTCTGACAGGGGGCAAGGATGAGCAGTTCTTC
cdr3_aa: CSVVLTGGKDEQFF

clone_size: many
j_call: TRBJ2-7
d_call: -
v_call: TRBV7-2
cdr3_nt: TGTGCCAGCAGCTTAGCAGGGCGTGGACAGCCGGGGGGCGAGCAGTACTTC
cdr3_aa: CASSLAGRGQPGGEQYF

clone_size: many
j_call: TRBJ2-5
d_call: TRBD2
v_call: TRBV6-5
cdr3_nt: TGTGCCAGCAGTTACTCGGGACTAGCGGGGGGGTACCAAGAGACCCAGTACTTC
cdr3_aa: CASSYSGLAGGYQETQYF

clone_size: many
j_call: TRBJ1-5
d_call: -
v_call: TRBV10-2
cdr3_nt: TGCGCCAGCAGTGAGTCAAGTCTCAGTCAGCCCCAGCATTTT
cdr3_aa: CASSESSLSQPQHF

clone_size: many
j_call: TRBJ2-7
d_call: -
v_call: TRBV5-1
cdr3_nt: TGCGCCGGTGGGTCCGGGACACCCTTCTACGAGCAGTACTTC
cdr3_aa: CAGGSGTPFYEQYF

clone_size: many
j_call: TRBJ1-4
d_call: -
v_call: TRBV7-2
cdr3_nt: TGTGCCAGCAGCTTAGATGGGGGGAATGAAAAACTGTTTTTT
cdr3_aa: CASSLDGGNEKLFF

clone_size: many
j_call: TRBJ2-1
d_call: TRBD2
v_call: TRBV12-3/TRBV12-4
cdr3_nt: TGTGCCAGCAGAAAGACTAGCGGGGGGCAAAGCTCCTACAATGAGCAGTTCTTC
cdr3_aa: CASRKTSGGQSSYNEQFF

clone_size: -
j_call: TRBJ2-5
d_call: -
v_call: TRBV19
cdr3_nt: TGTGCCAGTAGTCCCCGGGGGTACAATGAGCAGTACTTC
cdr3_aa: CASSPRGYNEQYF

clone_size: -
j_call: TRBJ1-5
d_call: -
v_call: TRBV20-1
cdr3_nt: TGCAGTGTCAAATCGGGGGGAGGGAATAGCAATCAGCCCCAGCATTTT
cdr3_aa: CSVKSGGGNSNQPQHF

clone_size: -
j_call: TRBJ2-1
d_call: -
v_call: TRBV20-1
cdr3_nt: TGCAGTGCTGGTAATTACAATGAGCAGTTCTTC
cdr3_aa: CSAGNYNEQFF

clone_size: -
j_call: TRBJ2-1
d_call: TRBD2
v_call: TRBV12-3/TRBV12-4
cdr3_nt: TGTGCCAGCAGCCTAAGGACTAGCGGGGTGTATGAGCAGTTCTTC
cdr3_aa: CASSLRTSGVYEQFF

clone_size: few
j_call: TRBJ1-3
d_call: -
v_call: TRBV25-1
cdr3_nt: TGTGCCAGCAGTGAAAAAGGGGGTCGCTCTGGAAACACCATATATTTT
cdr3_aa: CASSEKGGRSGNTIYF

clone_size: -
j_call: TRBJ2-5
d_call: -
v_call: TRBV29-1
cdr3_nt: TGCAGCGTTGAGGGGAACGGGGAGACCCAGTACTTC
cdr3_aa: CSVEGNGETQYF

clone_size: many
j_call: TRBJ1-2
d_call: TRBD1
v_call: TRBV20-1
cdr3_nt: TGCAGTGCTAGAAATGCCGGGACAGGGGCCAACCAAGTCTATGGCTACACCTTC
cdr3_aa: CSARNAGTGANQVYGYTF

clone_size: -
j_call: TRBJ2-1
d_call: -
v_call: TRBV7-2
cdr3_nt: TGTGCCAGCAGTACGGGTGGGCAGGTCCTAAACAATGAGCAGTTCTTC
cdr3_aa: CASSTGGQVLNNEQFF